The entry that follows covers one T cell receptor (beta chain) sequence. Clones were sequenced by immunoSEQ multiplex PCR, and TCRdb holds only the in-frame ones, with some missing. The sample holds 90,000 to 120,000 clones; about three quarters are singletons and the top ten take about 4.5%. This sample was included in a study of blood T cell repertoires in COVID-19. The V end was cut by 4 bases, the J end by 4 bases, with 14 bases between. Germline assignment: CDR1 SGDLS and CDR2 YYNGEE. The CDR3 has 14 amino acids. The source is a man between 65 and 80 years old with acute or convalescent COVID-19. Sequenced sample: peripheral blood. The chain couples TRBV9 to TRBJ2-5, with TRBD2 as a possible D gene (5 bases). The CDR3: CASSQLLVSETQYF. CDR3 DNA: TGTGCCAGCAGCCAGCTACTAGTTTCAGAGACCCAGTACTTC.